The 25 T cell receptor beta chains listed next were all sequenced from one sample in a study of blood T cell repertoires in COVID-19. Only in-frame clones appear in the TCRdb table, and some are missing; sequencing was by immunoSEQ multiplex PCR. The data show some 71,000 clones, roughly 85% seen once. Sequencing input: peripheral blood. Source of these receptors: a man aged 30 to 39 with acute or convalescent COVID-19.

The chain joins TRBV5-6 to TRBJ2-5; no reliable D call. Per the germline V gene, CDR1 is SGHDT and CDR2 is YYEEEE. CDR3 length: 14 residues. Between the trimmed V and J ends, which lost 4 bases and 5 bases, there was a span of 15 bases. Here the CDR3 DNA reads TGTGCCAGCAGCATAGGTGGGCCCTGGGAGACCCAGTACTTC. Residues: CASSIGGPWETQYF.

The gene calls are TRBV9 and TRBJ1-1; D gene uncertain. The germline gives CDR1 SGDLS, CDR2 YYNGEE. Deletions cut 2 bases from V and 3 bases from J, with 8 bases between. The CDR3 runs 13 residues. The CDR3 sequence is CASSVSRYTEAFF. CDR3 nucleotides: TGTGCCAGCAGCGTTAGCCGGTACACTGAAGCTTTCTTT.

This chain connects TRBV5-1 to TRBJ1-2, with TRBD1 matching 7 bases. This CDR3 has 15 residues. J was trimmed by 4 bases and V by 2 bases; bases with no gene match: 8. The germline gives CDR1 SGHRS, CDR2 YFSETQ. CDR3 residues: CASSLWTGTSYGYTF. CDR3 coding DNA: TGCGCCAGCAGCTTATGGACAGGAACAAGCTATGGCTACACCTTC.

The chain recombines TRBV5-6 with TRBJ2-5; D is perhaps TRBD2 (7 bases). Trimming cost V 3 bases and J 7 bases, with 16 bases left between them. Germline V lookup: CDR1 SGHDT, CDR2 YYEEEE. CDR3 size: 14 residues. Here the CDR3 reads CASSSVRGAGTQYF. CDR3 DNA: TGTGCCAGCAGCTCTGTTCGGGGGGCGGGGACCCAGTACTTC.

CDR3 sequence: CASRRGWTNEKLFF. The CDR3 region has the DNA TGTGCCAGCAGACGGGGGTGGACTAATGAAAAACTGTTTTTT. This rearrangement joins TRBV6-5 to TRBJ1-4, with a tentative D call TRBD1 (5 bases). V was pared by 6 bases and J by 2 bases, with 10 bases between. CDR3 length equals 14 residues. From germline, CDR1 is MNHEY and CDR2 SVGAGI.

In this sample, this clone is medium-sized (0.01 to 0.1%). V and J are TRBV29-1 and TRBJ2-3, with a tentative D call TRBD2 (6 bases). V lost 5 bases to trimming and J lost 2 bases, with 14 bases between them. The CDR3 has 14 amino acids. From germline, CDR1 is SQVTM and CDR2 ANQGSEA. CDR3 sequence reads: CSVIVREFTDTQYF. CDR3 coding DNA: TGCAGCGTTATTGTACGGGAGTTCACAGATACGCAGTATTTT.

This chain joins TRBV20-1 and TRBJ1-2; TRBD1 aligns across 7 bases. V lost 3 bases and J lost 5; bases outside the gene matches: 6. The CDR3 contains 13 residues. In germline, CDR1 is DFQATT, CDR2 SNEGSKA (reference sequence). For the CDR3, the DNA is TGCAGTGCTAGTTTACAGGGGCAGTATGGCTACACCTTC. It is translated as CSASLQGQYGYTF.

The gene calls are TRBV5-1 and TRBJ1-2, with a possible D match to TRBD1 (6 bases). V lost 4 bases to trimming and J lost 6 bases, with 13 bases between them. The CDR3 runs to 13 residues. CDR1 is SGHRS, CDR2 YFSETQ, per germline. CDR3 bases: TGCGCCAGCAGCATGAACAGGGAGAATGGCTACACCTTC. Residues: CASSMNRENGYTF.

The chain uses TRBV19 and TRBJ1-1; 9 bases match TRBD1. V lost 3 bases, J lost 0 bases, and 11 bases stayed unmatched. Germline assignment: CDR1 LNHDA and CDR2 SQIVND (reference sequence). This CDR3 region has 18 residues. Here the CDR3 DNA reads TGTGCCAGTAGTATCTTGCCGGGACAGGGTGGAATGAACACTGAAGCTTTCTTT. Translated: CASSILPGQGGMNTEAFF.

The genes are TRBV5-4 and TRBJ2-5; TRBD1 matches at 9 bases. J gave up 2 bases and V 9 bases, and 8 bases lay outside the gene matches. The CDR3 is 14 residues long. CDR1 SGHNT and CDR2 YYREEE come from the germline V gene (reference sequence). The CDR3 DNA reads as TGTGCCACCTCCGCCGGGACAGGGCAAGAGACCCAGTACTTC. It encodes CATSAGTGQETQYF.

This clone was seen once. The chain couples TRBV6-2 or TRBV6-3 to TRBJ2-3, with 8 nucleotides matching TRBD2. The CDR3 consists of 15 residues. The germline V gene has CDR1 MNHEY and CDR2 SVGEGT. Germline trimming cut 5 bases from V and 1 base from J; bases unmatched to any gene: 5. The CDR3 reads CASSREGRGTDTQYF. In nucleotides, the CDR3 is TGTGCCAGCAGTCGGGAGGGTCGGGGCACAGATACGCAGTATTTT.

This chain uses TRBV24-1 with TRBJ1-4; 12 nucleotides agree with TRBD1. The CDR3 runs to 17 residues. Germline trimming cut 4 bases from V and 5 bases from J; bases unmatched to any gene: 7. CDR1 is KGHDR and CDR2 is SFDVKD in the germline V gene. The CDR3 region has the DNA TGTGCCACCAGTGAATCCGGGACAGGGGGCGCAAATGAAAAACTGTTTTTT. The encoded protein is CATSESGTGGANEKLFF.

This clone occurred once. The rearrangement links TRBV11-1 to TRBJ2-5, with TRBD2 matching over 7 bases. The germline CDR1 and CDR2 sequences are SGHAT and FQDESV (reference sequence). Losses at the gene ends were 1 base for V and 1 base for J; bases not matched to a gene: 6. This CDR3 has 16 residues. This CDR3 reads CASSLEAGVRQETQYF. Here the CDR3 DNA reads TGTGCCAGCAGCTTAGAGGCGGGAGTGCGCCAAGAGACCCAGTACTTC.

In DNA, the CDR3 is TGTGCCAGCAGTAGTAGCGGGGGGCAAGAGACCCAGTACTTC. As protein: CASSSSGGQETQYF. The chain recombines TRBV6-5 with TRBJ2-5, with 10 bases lining up with TRBD2. The J segment lost 2 bases and the V segment lost 5 bases, leaving 2 bases of the junction unmatched. This CDR3 spans 14 amino acids. Germline CDR1 reads MNHEY; CDR2 reads SVGAGI.

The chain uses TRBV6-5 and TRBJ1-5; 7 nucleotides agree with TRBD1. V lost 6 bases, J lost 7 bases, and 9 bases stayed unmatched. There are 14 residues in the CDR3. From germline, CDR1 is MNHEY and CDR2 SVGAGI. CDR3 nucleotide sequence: TGTGCCAGCAGACAGACAGGGATAGAACAGCCCCAGCATTTT. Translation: CASRQTGIEQPQHF.

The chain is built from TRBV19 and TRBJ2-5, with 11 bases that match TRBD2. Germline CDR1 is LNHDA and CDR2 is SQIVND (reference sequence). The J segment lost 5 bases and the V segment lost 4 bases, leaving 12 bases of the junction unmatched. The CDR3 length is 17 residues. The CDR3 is CASSTEGRLAGRETQYF. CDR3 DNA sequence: TGTGCCAGTAGTACCGAAGGGAGACTAGCGGGAAGGGAGACCCAGTACTTC.

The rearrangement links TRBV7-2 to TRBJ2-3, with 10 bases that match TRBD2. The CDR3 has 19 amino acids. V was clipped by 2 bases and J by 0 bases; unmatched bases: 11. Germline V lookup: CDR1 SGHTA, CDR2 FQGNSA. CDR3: CASSLPTSGPESSTDTQYF. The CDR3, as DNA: TGTGCCAGCAGCTTACCGACTAGCGGGCCCGAATCTAGCACAGATACGCAGTATTTT.

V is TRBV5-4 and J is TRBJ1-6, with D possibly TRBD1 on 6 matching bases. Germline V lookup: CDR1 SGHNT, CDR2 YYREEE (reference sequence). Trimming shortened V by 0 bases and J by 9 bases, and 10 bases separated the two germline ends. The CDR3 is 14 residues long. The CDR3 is CASSLDGTLSPLHF. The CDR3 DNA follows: TGTGCCAGCAGCTTGGATGGGACACTTTCACCCCTCCACTTT.

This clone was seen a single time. CDR3 sequence reads: CASSPDSSTDTQYF. CDR3 nucleotide sequence: TGTGCCAGCAGCCCCGACAGTAGCACAGATACGCAGTATTTT. This sequence joins TRBV7-9 and TRBJ2-3, with a possible D match to TRBD1 (5 bases). CDR1 is SEHNR, CDR2 FQNEAQ, per germline (reference sequence). V lost 5 bases, J lost 0 bases, and 9 bases lay in between. CDR3 length: 14 amino acids.

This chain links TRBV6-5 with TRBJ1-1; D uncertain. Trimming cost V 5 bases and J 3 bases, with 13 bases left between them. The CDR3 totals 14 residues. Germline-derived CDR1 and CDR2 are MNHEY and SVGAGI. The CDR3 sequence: CASSTGIEDTEAFF. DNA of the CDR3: TGTGCCAGCAGTACCGGGATTGAGGACACTGAAGCTTTCTTT.

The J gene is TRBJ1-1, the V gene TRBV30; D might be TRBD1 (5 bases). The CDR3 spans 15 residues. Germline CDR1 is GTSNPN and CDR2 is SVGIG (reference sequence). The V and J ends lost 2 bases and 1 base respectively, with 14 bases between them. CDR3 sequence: CAWSRIDSWNTEAFF. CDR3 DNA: TGTGCCTGGAGTAGGATCGACAGCTGGAACACTGAAGCTTTCTTT.

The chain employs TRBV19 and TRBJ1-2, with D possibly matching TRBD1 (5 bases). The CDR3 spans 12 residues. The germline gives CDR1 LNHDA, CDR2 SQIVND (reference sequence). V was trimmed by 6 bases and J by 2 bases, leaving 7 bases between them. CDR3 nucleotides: TGTGCCAGTAGACGACAGAACTATGGCTACACCTTC. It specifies CASRRQNYGYTF.

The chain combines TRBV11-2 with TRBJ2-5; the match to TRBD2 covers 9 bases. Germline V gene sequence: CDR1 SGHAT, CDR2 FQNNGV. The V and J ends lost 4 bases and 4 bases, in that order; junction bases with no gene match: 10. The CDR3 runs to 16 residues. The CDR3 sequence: CASSSRNSGRGETQYF. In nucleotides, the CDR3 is TGTGCCAGCAGCTCGCGAAATAGCGGGAGAGGAGAGACCCAGTACTTC.

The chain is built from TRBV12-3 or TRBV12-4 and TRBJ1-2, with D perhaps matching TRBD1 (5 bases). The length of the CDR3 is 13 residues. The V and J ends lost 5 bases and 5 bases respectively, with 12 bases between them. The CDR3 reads CASSPGHAYGYTF. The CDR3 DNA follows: TGTGCCAGCAGTCCCGGACACGCTTATGGCTACACCTTC.

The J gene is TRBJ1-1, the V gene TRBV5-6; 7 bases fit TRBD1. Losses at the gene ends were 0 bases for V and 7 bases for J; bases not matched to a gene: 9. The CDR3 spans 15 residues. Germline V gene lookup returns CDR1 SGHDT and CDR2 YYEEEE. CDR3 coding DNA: TGTGCCAGCAGCTTGGAAGGTCCGGGACAGATTGAAGCTTTCTTT. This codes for CASSLEGPGQIEAFF.